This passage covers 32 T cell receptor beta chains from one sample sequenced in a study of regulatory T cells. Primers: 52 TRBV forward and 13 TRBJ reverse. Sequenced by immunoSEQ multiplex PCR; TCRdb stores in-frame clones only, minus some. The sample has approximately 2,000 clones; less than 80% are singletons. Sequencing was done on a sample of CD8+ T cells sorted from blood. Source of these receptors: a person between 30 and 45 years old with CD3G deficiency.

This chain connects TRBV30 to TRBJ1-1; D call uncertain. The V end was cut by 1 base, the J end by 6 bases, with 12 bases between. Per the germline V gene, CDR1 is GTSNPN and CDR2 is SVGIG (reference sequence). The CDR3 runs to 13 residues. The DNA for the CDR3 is TGTGCCTGGAGTGGGCAAGGGCCCGCTGAAGCTTTCTTT. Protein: CAWSGQGPAEAFF.

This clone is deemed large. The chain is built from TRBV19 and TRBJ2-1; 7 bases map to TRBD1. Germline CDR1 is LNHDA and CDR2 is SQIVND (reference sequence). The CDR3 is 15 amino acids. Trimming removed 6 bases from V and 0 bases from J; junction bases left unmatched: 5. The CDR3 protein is CASSQTGFSYNEQFF. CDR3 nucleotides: TGTGCCAGTAGCCAGACAGGGTTCTCCTACAATGAGCAGTTCTTC.

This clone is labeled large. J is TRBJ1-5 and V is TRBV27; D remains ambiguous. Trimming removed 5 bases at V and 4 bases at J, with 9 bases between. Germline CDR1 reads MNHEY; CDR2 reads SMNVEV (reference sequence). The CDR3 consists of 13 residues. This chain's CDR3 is CASSLDENQPQHF. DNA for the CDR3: TGTGCCAGCAGTCTTGACGAGAATCAGCCCCAGCATTTT.

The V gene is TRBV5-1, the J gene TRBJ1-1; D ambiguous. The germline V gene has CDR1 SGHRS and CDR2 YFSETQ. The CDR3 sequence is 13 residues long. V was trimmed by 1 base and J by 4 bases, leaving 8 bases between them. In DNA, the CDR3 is TGCGCCAGCAGCTTGTTGGGTTTCACTGAAGCTTTCTTT. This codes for CASSLLGFTEAFF.

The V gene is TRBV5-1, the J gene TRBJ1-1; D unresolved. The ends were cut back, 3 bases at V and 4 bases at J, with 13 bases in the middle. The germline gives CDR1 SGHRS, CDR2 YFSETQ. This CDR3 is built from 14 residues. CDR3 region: CASSSGVLGTEAFF. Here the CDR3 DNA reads TGCGCCAGCAGCTCTGGGGTTTTAGGCACTGAAGCTTTCTTT.

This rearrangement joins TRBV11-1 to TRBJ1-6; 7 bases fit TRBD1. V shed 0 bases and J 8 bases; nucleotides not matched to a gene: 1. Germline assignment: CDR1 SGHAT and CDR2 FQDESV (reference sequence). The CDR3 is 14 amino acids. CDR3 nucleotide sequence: TGTGCCAGCAGCTTAGCCGGGACAGATTCACCCCTCCACTTT. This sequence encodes CASSLAGTDSPLHF.

CDR3 protein: CASSLTSGGNEQFF. CDR3 DNA: TGTGCCAGCAGTTTAACTAGCGGGGGTAATGAGCAGTTCTTC. V and J are TRBV27 and TRBJ2-1; 11 bases align to TRBD2. V dropped 2 bases and J dropped 7; count of bases not matched to a gene: 1. Germline CDR1 is MNHEY and CDR2 is SMNVEV (reference sequence). The CDR3 consists of 14 residues.

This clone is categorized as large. CDR3 loop: CASRTKEGDNQPQHF. The CDR3, as DNA: TGTGCCAGCAGAACCAAGGAGGGGGACAATCAGCCCCAGCATTTT. The J gene is TRBJ1-5, the V gene TRBV28, with D maybe TRBD1 (6 bases). The V end was cut by 6 bases, the J end by 3 bases, with 15 bases between. The CDR3 runs 15 residues. The germline gives CDR1 MDHEN, CDR2 SYDVKM.

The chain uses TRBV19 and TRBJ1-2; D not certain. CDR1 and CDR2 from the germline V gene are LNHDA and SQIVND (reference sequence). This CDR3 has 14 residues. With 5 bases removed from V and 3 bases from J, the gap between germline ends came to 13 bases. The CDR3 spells CASSPRHGDYGYTF. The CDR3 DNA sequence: TGTGCCAGTAGTCCCAGACATGGGGACTATGGCTACACCTTC.

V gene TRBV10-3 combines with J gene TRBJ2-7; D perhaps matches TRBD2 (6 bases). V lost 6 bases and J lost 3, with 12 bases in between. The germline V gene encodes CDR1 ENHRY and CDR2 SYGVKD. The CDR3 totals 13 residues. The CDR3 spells CAIRGDGSYEQYF. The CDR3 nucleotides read TGTGCCATCAGGGGGGACGGGAGCTACGAGCAGTACTTC.

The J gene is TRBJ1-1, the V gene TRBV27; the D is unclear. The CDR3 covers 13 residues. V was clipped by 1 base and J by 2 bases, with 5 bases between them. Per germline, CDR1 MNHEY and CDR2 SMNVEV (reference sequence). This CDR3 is CASSLFPNTEAFF. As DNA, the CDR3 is TGTGCCAGCAGTTTATTCCCCAACACTGAAGCTTTCTTT.

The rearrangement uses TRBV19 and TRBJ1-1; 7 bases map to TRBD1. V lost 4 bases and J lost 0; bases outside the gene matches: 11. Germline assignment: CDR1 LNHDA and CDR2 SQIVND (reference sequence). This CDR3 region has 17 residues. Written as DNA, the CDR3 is TGTGCCAGTAGTAAATCTCGGACAGGTTCCTTGAACACTGAAGCTTTCTTT. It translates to CASSKSRTGSLNTEAFF. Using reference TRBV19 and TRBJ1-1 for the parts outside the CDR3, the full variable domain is DGGITQSPKYLFRKEGQNVTLSCEQNLNHDAMYWYRQDPGQGLRLIYYSQIVNDFQKGDIAEGYSVSREKKESFPLTVTSAQKNPTAFYLCASSKSRTGSLNTEAFFGQGTRLTVV.

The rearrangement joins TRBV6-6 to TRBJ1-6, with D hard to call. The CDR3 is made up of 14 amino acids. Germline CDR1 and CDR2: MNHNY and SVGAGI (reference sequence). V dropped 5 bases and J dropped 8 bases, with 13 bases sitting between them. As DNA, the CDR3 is TGTGCCAGCAGTGCGGGCCTTCGGCATTCACCCCTCCACTTT. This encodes CASSAGLRHSPLHF.

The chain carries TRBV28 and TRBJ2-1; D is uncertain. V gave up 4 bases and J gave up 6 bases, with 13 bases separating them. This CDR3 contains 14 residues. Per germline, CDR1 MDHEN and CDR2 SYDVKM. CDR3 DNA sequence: TGTGCCAGCAGTTACCACTCATCGCGCAATGAGCAGTTCTTC. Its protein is CASSYHSSRNEQFF.

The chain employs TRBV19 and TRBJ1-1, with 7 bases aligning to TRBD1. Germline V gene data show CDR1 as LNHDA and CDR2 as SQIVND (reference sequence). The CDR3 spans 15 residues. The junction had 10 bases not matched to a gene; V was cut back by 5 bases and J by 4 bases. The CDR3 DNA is TGTGCCAGTAGTCCATCCGACAGGGTGGCCACTGAAGCTTTCTTT. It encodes CASSPSDRVATEAFF.

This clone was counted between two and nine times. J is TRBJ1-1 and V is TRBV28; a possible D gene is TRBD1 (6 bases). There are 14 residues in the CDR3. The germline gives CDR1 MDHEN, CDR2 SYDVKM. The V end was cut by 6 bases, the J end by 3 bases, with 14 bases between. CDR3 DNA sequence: TGTGCCAGCAGGGATGGGGGGGGCTACACTGAAGCTTTCTTT. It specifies CASRDGGGYTEAFF.

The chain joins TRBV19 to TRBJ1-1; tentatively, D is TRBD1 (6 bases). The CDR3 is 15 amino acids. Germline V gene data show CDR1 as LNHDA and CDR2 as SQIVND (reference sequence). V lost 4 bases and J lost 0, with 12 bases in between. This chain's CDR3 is CASSTGTLMNTEAFF. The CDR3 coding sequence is TGTGCCAGTAGTACCGGGACACTTATGAACACTGAAGCTTTCTTT. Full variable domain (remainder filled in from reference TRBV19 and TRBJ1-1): DGGITQSPKYLFRKEGQNVTLSCEQNLNHDAMYWYRQDPGQGLRLIYYSQIVNDFQKGDIAEGYSVSREKKESFPLTVTSAQKNPTAFYLCASSTGTLMNTEAFFGQGTRLTVV.

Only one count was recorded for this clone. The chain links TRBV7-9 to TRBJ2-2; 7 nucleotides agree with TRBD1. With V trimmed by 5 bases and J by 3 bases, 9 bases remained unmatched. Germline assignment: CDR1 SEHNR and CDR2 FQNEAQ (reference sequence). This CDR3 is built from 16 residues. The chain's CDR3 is CASSGTWDRDTGELFF. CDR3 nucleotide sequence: TGTGCCAGCAGCGGGACATGGGACAGAGACACCGGGGAGCTGTTTTTT.

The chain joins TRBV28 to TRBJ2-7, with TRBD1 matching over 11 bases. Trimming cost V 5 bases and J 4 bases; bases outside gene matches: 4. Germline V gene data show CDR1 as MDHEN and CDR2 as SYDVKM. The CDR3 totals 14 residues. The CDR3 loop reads CASSTDRGLYEQYF. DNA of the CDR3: TGTGCCAGCAGTACGGACAGGGGGCTTTACGAGCAGTACTTC. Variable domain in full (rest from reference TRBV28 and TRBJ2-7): DVKVTQSSRYLVKRTGEKVFLECVQDMDHENMFWYRQDPGLGLRLIYFSYDVKMKEKGDIPEGYSVSREKKERFSLILESASTNQTSMYLCASSTDRGLYEQYFGPGTRLTVT.

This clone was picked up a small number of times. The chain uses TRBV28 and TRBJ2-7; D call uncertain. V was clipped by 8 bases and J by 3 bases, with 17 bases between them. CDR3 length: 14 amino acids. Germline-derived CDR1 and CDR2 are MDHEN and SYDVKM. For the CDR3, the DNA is TGTGCCAGCTCCTCAAACGACGGTTACTACGAGCAGTACTTC. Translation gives CASSSNDGYYEQYF.

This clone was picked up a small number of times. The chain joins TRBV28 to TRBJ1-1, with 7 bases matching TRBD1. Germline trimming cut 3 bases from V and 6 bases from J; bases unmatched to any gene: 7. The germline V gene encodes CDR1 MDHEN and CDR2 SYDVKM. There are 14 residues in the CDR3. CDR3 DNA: TGTGCCAGCAGTTTGCAGGGGGAGGGTGCTGAAGCTTTCTTT. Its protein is CASSLQGEGAEAFF.

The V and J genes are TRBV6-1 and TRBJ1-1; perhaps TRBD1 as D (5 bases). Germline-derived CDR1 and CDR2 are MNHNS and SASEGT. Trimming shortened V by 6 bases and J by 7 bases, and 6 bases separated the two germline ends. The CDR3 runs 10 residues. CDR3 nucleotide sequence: TGTGCCAGCAGGCAGGGTGAAGCTTTCTTT. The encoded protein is CASRQGEAFF.

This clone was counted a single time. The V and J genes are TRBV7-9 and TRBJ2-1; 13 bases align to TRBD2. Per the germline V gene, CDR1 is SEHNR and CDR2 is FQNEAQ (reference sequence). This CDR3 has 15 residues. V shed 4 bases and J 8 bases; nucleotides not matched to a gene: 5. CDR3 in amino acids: CASSSLAGGLDEQFF. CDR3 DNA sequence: TGTGCCAGCAGCTCACTAGCGGGAGGGCTGGATGAGCAGTTCTTC.

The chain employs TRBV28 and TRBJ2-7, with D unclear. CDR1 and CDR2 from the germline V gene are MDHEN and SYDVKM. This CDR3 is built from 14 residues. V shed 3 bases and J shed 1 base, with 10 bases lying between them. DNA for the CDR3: TGTGCCAGCAGTTTCGTAACACCTTCCTACGAGCAGTACTTC. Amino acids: CASSFVTPSYEQYF.

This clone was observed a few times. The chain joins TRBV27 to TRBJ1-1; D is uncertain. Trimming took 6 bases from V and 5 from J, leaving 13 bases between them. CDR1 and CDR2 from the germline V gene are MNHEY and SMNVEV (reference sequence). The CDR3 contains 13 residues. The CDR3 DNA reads TGTGCCAGCAGCCTGGACCTGGGAACTGAAGCTTTCTTT. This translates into CASSLDLGTEAFF.

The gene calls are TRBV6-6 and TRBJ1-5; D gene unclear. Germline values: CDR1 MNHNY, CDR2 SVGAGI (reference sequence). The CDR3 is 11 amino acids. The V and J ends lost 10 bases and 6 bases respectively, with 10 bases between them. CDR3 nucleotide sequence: TGTGCCACGTCCATGGGTCAGCCCCAGCATTTT. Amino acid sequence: CATSMGQPQHF.

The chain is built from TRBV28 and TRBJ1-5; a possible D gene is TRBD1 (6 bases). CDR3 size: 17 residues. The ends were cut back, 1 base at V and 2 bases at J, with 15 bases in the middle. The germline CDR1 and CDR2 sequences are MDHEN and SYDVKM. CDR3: CASSLFGRGAGNQPQHF. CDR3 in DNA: TGTGCCAGCAGTTTATTTGGCAGGGGCGCGGGCAATCAGCCCCAGCATTTT. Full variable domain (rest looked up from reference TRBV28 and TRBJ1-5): DVKVTQSSRYLVKRTGEKVFLECVQDMDHENMFWYRQDPGLGLRLIYFSYDVKMKEKGDIPEGYSVSREKKERFSLILESASTNQTSMYLCASSLFGRGAGNQPQHFGDGTRLSIL.

This chain's CDR3 is CASSSRGGGEAFF. The CDR3 nucleotides read TGTGCCAGCAGTTCCCGTGGGGGTGGGGAGGCTTTCTTT. V and J are TRBV6-5 and TRBJ1-1; D might be TRBD1 (5 bases). The CDR3 runs to 13 residues. Germline V gene sequence: CDR1 MNHEY, CDR2 SVGAGI. With 4 bases removed from V and 11 bases from J, the gap between germline ends came to 17 bases.

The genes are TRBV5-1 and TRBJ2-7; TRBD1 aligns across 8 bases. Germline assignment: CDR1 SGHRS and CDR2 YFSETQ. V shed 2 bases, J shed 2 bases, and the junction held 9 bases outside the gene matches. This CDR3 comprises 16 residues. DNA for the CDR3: TGCGCCAGCAGCTTAAGCCGGGACAGGCCAACCTACGAGCAGTACTTC. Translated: CASSLSRDRPTYEQYF.

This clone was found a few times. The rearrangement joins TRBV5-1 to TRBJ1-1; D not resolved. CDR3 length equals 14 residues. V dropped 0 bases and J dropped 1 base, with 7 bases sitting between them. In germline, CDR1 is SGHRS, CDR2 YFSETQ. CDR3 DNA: TGCGCCAGCAGCTTGGGAGCAGGGAACACTGAAGCTTTCTTT. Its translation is CASSLGAGNTEAFF.

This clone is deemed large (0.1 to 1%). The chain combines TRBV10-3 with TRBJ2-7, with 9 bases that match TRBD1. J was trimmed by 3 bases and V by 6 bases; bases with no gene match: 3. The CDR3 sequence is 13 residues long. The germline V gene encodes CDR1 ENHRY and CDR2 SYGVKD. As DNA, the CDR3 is TGTGCCATCAGGGCGGACAGGGGCTACGAGCAGTACTTC. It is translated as CAIRADRGYEQYF.

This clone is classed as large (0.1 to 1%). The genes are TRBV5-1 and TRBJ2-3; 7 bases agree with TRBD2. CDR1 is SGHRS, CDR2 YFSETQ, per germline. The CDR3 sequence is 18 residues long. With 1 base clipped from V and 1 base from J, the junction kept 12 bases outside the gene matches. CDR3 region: CASSLSLGSGEGTDTQYF. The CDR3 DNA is TGCGCCAGCAGCTTGAGTTTGGGAAGCGGGGAGGGCACAGATACGCAGTATTTT.